One sample yielded the 20 T cell receptor beta chains listed below, sequenced in a study of blood T cells in healthy people across ages. A J-beta primer mix and a sample-barcoded 5' primer were used in a second PCR of roughly 6 to 12 cycles. MiXCR was run by TCRdb on the 5' RACE reads, yielding one entry per CDR3 protein. The sample gives approximately 830,000 distinct CDR3 sequences, 55% to 65% of which show up once; 28% is in the top ten. Input material: blood. Every receptor here comes from a man aged 30 to 45 in good health.

This clonotype has only one observation. The chain recombines TRBV28 with TRBJ2-7; TRBD2 matches 9 bases. The J segment lost 4 bases and the V segment lost 8 bases, leaving 12 bases of the junction unmatched. Germline CDR1 reads MDHEN; CDR2 reads SYDVKM. The CDR3 length is 15 residues. In DNA, the CDR3 is TGTGCCAGCTCTGTTTTTAGCGGGGGATTTTACGAGCAGTACTTC. Its translation is CASSVFSGGFYEQYF.

The chain uses TRBV29-1 and TRBJ2-3, with TRBD1 matching over 9 bases. The germline V gene has CDR1 SQVTM and CDR2 ANQGSEA. The CDR3 loop spans 13 amino acids. CDR3 sequence: CSDGDRAPDTQYF. Written as DNA, the CDR3 is TGCAGTGACGGGGACAGGGCTCCAGATACGCAGTATTTT.

This clonotype was picked up a small number of times. This chain links TRBV7-9 with TRBJ2-1; 14 nucleotides align to TRBD2. The CDR3 totals 17 residues. Per the germline V gene, CDR1 is SEHNR and CDR2 is FQNEAQ (reference sequence). Trimming cost V 5 bases and J 7 bases; bases outside gene matches: 10. The CDR3 coding sequence is TGTGCCAGCAGCAGAAAGCAGGGACTAGCGGGGGTAAATGAGCAGTTCTTC. This sequence encodes CASSRKQGLAGVNEQFF.

The chain links TRBV21-1 to TRBJ2-7; the D call of TRBD1 is as the table states it, not checked on the DNA. The last part of the DNA fits TRBJ2-5 better; the J call may be wrong. TRBV21-1 counts as a pseudogene. The CDR3 spans 14 residues. CDR3 bases: TGTGCCAGCAGCAAGCGGACCAGAGGCGGGACCCAGTACTTC. Residues: CASSKRTRGGTQYF.

This clonotype was observed a few times. The chain recombines TRBV12-3 or TRBV12-4 with TRBJ1-2; D gene ambiguous. The CDR3 runs 14 residues. The V gene lost 8 bases and the J gene lost 0 bases, with 13 bases spanning the gap. The chain's CDR3 is CASVDGPTNYGYTF. The CDR3 coding sequence is TGTGCCAGCGTAGACGGACCGACTAACTATGGCTACACCTTC.

The rearrangement uses TRBV20-1 and TRBJ2-6, with D possibly matching TRBD1 (6 bases). This CDR3 spans 14 amino acids. Trimming shortened V by 5 bases and J by 0 bases, and 8 bases separated the two germline ends. Germline CDR1 DFQATT, CDR2 SNEGSKA (reference sequence). The CDR3 DNA is TGCAGTGCTCAACAGGGCTCTGGGGCCAACGTCCTGACTTTC. Translated: CSAQQGSGANVLTF.

V gene TRBV5-1 combines with J gene TRBJ2-5, with 7 bases identical to TRBD2. The CDR3 has 15 amino acids. The V segment lost 0 bases and the J segment 2 bases; nucleotides outside the gene matches: 4. The V gene's germline CDR1 is SGHRS and CDR2 YFSETQ. DNA for the CDR3: TGCGCCAGCAGCTTGGCCCTAGCGGAACAAGAGACCCAGTACTTC. Protein product: CASSLALAEQETQYF.

This clonotype came up a few times. The gene calls are TRBV5-1 and TRBJ1-2; unclear D gene. The CDR3 totals 15 residues. V gave up 4 bases and J gave up 4 bases, with 17 bases separating them. Germline lookup yields CDR1 SGHRS and CDR2 YFSETQ. The CDR3 nucleotides are TGCGCCAGCAGCCCACGGACCCTTGGCGGCTATGGCTACACCTTC. Amino acids: CASSPRTLGGYGYTF.

The chain employs TRBV6-5 and TRBJ2-4, with D tentatively TRBD2 (6 bases). V was shortened by 5 bases and J by 2 bases, with 13 bases between the two germline ends. Looked up from germline, CDR1 is MNHEY and CDR2 is SVGAGI. The CDR3 spans 15 residues. CDR3 residues: CASSERRESKNIQYF. CDR3 DNA: TGTGCCAGCAGTGAAAGGCGGGAATCCAAAAACATTCAGTACTTC.

This clonotype was detected once. The gene calls are TRBV28 and TRBJ1-4, with 9 bases that match TRBD1. V trimming: 3 bases; J trimming: 8 bases; junction bases outside the gene matches: 10. CDR1 and CDR2 from the germline V gene are MDHEN and SYDVKM. The length of the CDR3 is 16 residues. The DNA of the CDR3 is TGTGCCAGCAGTTTCCAAACAGGGGGCAGCCGGGAAAAACTGTTTTTT. Amino acids: CASSFQTGGSREKLFF.

The chain joins TRBV6-5 to TRBJ2-1; perhaps TRBD2 as D (6 bases). This CDR3 has 13 amino acids. CDR1 and CDR2 (germline): MNHEY, SVGAGI. Trimming took off 5 bases at V and 10 bases at J, with 15 bases between the two ends. This CDR3 is CASSAVGGNEQFF. The CDR3 DNA reads TGTGCCAGCAGTGCGGTGGGAGGTAACGAGCAGTTCTTC.

This clonotype has more than one count but fewer than ten. J is TRBJ2-3 and V is TRBV4-3; tentatively, D is TRBD1 (6 bases). Trimming shortened V by 3 bases and J by 3 bases, and 13 bases separated the two germline ends. Germline V CDR1 and CDR2: LGHNA, YSLEER. This CDR3 is 15 amino acids long. The CDR3 nucleotides are TGCGCCAGCAGCCACCGACAGGTGGGGACAGATACGCAGTATTTT. It specifies CASSHRQVGTDTQYF.

The chain carries TRBV7-2 and TRBJ2-5; TRBD2 matches at 13 bases. The CDR3 totals 16 residues. The germline V gene encodes CDR1 SGHTA and CDR2 FQGNSA. Trimming took 3 bases from V and 4 from J; bases not matched to a gene: 5. The CDR3 region has the DNA TGTGCCAGCAGCTTCCAACTAGCGGGGGGGCGAGAGACCCAGTACTTC. Translation: CASSFQLAGGRETQYF.

This rearrangement joins TRBV10-3 to TRBJ2-3; possibly TRBD2 for D (5 bases). The V gene's germline CDR1 is ENHRY and CDR2 SYGVKD. There are 15 residues in the CDR3. Between the trimmed V and J ends, which lost 2 bases and 4 bases, there was a span of 13 bases. CDR3: CAISEPRTGSDTQYF. CDR3 coding DNA: TGTGCCATCAGTGAGCCGCGGACTGGATCAGATACGCAGTATTTT.

The chain recombines TRBV6-6 with TRBJ1-2, with D possibly TRBD1 on 5 matching bases. This CDR3 comprises 11 residues. V was clipped by 11 bases and J by 7 bases, with 14 bases between them. Germline assignment: CDR1 MNHNY and CDR2 SVGAGI (reference sequence). CDR3 bases: TGTGCCGCCGGTCGGGACCGTGGCTACACCTTC. The encoded protein is CAAGRDRGYTF.

This clonotype was seen once. V usage is TRBV21-1 and J usage is TRBJ1-6; the tabulated D call, TRBD1, remains unverified against the DNA. TRBV21-1 is a pseudogene segment. CDR3 size: 18 residues. CDR3 amino acids: CASSAHRGGSSYNSPLHF. CDR3 in DNA: TGTGCCAGCAGCGCCCACAGGGGGGGGAGCTCCTATAATTCACCCCTCCACTTT.

This clonotype has a handful of counts. The V gene is TRBV27, the J gene TRBJ2-1, with D possibly called TRBD1 or TRBD2 (6 bases each). Looked up from germline, CDR1 is MNHEY and CDR2 is SMNVEV (reference sequence). The CDR3 is 17 amino acids. The V gene lost 4 bases and the J gene lost 13 bases, with 29 bases spanning the gap. The CDR3 DNA reads as TGTGCCAGCAGTTACCTCCAAGCCGGGGGCCGTAACGCGGTACAGTTCTTC. Protein: CASSYLQAGGRNAVQFF.

The chain has TRBV10-3 and TRBJ2-5; no firm D call. V lost 3 bases and J 2 bases, leaving 10 bases between the germline ends. The CDR3 is 14 amino acids. Germline assignment: CDR1 ENHRY and CDR2 SYGVKD. The CDR3 loop is CAISDRRNQETQYF. In DNA, the CDR3 is TGTGCCATCAGTGACAGACGGAATCAAGAGACCCAGTACTTC.

This clonotype was seen more than once but under ten times. The rearrangement links TRBV5-5 to TRBJ2-7; D call uncertain. V lost 3 bases and J lost 4, with 17 bases in between. Germline CDR1 and CDR2: SGHKS and YYEKEE (reference sequence). The CDR3 runs 15 residues. This CDR3 reads CASSSQPAAVYEQYF. The CDR3 nucleotides read TGTGCCAGCAGCTCCCAGCCGGCGGCAGTTTACGAGCAGTACTTC.

This chain connects TRBV12-3 or TRBV12-4 to TRBJ2-7, with TRBD1 identical over 7 bases. This CDR3 contains 16 residues. J gave up 2 bases and V 5 bases, and 12 bases lay outside the gene matches. CDR3 sequence reads: CASSRDSLVWAYEQYF. The CDR3 DNA is TGTGCCAGCAGTCGGGACAGTTTAGTATGGGCCTACGAGCAGTACTTC.